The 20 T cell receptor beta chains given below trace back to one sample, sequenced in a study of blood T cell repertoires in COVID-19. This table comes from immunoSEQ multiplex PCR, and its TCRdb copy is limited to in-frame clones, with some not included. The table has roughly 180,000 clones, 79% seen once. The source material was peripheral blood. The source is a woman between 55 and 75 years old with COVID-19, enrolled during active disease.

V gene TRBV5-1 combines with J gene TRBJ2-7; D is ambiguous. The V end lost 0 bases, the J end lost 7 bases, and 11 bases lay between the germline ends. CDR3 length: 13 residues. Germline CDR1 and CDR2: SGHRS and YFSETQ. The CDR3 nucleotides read TGCGCCAGCAGCTTGGCCAATTCGAGGGAGCAGTACTTC. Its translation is CASSLANSREQYF.

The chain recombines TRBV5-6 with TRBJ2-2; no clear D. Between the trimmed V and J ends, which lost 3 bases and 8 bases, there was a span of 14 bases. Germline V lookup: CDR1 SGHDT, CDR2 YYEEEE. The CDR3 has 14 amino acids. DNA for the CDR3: TGTGCCAGCAGCTCCACCCGACGGGTAGGGGAGCTGTTTTTT. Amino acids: CASSSTRRVGELFF.

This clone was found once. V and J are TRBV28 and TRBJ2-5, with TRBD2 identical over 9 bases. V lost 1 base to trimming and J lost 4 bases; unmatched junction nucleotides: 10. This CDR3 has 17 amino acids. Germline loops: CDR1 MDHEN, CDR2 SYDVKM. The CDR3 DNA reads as TGTGCCAGCAGTTTATTCCTTCCGGGACTAGCCCCAGAGACCCAGTACTTC. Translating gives CASSLFLPGLAPETQYF.

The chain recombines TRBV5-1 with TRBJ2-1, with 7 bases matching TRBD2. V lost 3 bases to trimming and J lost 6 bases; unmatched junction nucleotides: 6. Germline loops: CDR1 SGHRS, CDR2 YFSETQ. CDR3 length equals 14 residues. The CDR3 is CASSYYGRGNEQFF. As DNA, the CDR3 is TGCGCCAGCAGCTACTATGGGAGGGGCAATGAGCAGTTCTTC.

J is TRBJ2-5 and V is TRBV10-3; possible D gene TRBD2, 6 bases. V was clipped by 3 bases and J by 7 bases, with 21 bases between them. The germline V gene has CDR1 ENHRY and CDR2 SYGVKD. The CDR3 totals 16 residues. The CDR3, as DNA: TGTGCCATCAGTGACGTATACGGGACGCGGGAATTGACCCAGTACTTC. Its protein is CAISDVYGTRELTQYF.

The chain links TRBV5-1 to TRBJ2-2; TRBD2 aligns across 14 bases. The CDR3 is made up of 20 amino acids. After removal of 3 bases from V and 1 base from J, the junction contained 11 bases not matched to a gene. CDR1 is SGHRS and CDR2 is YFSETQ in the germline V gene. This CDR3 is CASSWLPEGLAGENTGELFF. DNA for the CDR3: TGCGCCAGCAGCTGGCTACCCGAGGGACTAGCGGGGGAGAACACCGGGGAGCTGTTTTTT.

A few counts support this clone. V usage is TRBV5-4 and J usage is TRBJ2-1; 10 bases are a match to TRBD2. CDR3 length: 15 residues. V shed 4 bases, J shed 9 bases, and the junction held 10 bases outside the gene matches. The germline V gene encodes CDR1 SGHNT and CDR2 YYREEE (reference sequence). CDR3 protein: CASSTSAGGRGEQFF. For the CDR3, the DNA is TGTGCCAGCAGCACCTCAGCGGGGGGGCGGGGTGAGCAGTTCTTC.

CDR3 nucleotides: TGTGCCGGGAACAGGGATCTGCCCCTAGGGGCTTTCTTT. Protein: CAGNRDLPLGAFF. The chain employs TRBV2 and TRBJ1-1, with D perhaps TRBD1 (6 bases). This CDR3 comprises 13 residues. The V end lost 11 bases, the J end lost 11 bases, and 24 bases lay between the germline ends. The germline V gene has CDR1 SNHLY and CDR2 FYNNEI. Full variable domain (remainder filled in from reference TRBV2 and TRBJ1-1): EPEVTQTPSHQVTQMGQEVILRCVPISNHLYFYWYRQILGQKVEFLVSFYNNEISEKSEIFDDQFSVERPDGSNFTLKIRSTKLEDSAMYFCAGNRDLPLGAFFGQGTRLTVV.

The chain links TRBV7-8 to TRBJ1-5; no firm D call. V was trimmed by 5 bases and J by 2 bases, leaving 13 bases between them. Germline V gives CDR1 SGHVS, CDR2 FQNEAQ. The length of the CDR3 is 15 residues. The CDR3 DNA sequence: TGTGCCAGCAGCCCCGGCCCGAGGGGCAATCAGCCCCAGCATTTT. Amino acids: CASSPGPRGNQPQHF.

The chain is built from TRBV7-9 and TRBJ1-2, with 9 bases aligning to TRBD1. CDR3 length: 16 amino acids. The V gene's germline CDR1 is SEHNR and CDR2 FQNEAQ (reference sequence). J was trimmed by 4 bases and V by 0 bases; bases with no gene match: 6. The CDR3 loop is CASSLALDRGTYGYTF. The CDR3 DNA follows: TGTGCCAGCAGCTTAGCGTTGGACAGGGGAACCTATGGCTACACCTTC.

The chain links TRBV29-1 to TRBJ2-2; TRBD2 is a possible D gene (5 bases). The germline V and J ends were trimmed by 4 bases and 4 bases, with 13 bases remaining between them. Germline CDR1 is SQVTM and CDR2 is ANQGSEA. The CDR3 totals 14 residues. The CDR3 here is CSVVSSEGTGELFF. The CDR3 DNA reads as TGCAGCGTTGTCTCCAGCGAGGGCACCGGGGAGCTGTTTTTT.

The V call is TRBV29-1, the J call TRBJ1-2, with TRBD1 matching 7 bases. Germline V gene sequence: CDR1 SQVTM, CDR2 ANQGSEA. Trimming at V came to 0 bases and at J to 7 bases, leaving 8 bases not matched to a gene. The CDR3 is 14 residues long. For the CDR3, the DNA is TGCAGCGTTGAAGATGCTGGGACAGCGCTTGGCTACACCTTC. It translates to CSVEDAGTALGYTF. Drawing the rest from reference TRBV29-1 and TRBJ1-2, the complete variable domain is SAVISQKPSRDICQRGTSLTIQCQVDSQVTMMFWYRQQPGQSLTLIATANQGSEATYESGFVIDKFPISRPNLTFSTLTVSNMSPEDSSIYLCSVEDAGTALGYTFGSGTRLTVV.

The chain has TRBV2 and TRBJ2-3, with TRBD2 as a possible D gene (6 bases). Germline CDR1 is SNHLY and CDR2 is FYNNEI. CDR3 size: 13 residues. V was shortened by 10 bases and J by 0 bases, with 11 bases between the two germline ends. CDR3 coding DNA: TGTGCCATGCAGCGGGTTAGCACAGATACGCAGTATTTT. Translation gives CAMQRVSTDTQYF.

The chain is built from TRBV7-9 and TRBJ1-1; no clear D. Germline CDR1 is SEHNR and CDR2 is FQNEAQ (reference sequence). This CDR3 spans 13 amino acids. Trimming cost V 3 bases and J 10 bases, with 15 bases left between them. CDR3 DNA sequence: TGTGCCAGCAGCTTTGGACTTCCCAATGGAGCTTTCTTT. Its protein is CASSFGLPNGAFF.

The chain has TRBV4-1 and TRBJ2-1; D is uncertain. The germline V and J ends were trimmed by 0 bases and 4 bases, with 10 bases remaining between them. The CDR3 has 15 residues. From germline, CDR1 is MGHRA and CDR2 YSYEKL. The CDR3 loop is CASSQDPQTYNEQFF. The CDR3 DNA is TGCGCCAGCAGCCAAGATCCACAGACATACAATGAGCAGTTCTTC.

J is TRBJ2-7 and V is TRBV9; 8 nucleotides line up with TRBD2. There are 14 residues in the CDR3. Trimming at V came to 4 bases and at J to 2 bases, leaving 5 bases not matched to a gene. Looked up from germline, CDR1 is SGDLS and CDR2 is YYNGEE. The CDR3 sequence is CASSPPGGTYEQYF. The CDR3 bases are TGTGCCAGCAGCCCTCCGGGAGGGACCTACGAGCAGTACTTC.

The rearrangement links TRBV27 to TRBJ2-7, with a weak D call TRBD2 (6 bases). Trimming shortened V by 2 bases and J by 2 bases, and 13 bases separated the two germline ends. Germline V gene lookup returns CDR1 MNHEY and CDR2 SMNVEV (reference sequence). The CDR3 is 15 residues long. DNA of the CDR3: TGTGCCAGCAGTTTAGGGGCGGGGCTACCCTACGAGCAGTACGTC. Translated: CASSLGAGLPYEQYV.

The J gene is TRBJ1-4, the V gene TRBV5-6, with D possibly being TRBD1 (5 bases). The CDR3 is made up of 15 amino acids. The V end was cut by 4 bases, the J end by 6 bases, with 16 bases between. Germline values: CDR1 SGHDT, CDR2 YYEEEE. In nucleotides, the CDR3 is TGTGCCAGCAGCAAAACAGGACAAGCATATGAAAAACTGTTTTTT. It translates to CASSKTGQAYEKLFF. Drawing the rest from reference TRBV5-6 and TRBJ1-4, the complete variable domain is DAGVTQSPTHLIKTRGQQVTLRCSPKSGHDTVSWYQQALGQGPQFIFQYYEEEERQRGNFPDRFSGHQFPNYSSELNVNALLLGDSALYLCASSKTGQAYEKLFFGSGTQLSVL.

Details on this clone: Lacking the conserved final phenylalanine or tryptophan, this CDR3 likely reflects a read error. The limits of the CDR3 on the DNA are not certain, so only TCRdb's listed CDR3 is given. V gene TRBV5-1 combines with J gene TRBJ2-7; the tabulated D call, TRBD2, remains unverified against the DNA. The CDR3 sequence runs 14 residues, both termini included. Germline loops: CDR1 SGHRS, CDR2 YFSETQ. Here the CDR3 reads CASSSGTSGGPWRS.

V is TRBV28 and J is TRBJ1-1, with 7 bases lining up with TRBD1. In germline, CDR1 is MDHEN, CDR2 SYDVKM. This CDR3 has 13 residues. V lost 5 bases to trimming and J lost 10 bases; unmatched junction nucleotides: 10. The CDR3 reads CASSLPENRGAFF. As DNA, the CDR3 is TGTGCCAGCAGTCTACCCGAGAACAGGGGAGCTTTCTTT.